These 8 T cell receptor beta chains share one sample of origin, sequenced in a study of CD8 T cells in Susac syndrome. An input of roughly 0.5 to 1 ug of RNA was subjected to reverse transcription using random hexamers. TCRdb fed the immunoSEQ multiplex PCR reads into MiXCR, producing one record per CDR3 protein. Of roughly 130,000 distinct CDR3 sequences listed, around 96% are singletons. What was sequenced was CD4+ T cells from PBMCs. Every receptor here comes from a human donor in good health.

The CDR3 loop reads CASSQGTSRETQYF. DNA of the CDR3: TGTGCCAGCAGCCAAGGGACTAGCCGGGAGACCCAGTACTTC. The chain is built from TRBV4-2 and TRBJ2-5, with 8 bases aligning to TRBD2. Per the germline V gene, CDR1 is LGHNA and CDR2 is YNFKEQ. The CDR3 extends over 14 amino acids. V lost 1 base and J lost 5; bases outside the gene matches: 3.

The chain is built from TRBV6-5 and TRBJ1-1, with D unclear. V was trimmed by 7 bases and J by 1 base, leaving 13 bases between them. Germline CDR1 MNHEY, CDR2 SVGAGI. This CDR3 is 14 amino acids long. CDR3 sequence reads: CASTQRTENTEAFF. CDR3 DNA sequence: TGTGCCAGCACCCAGAGGACGGAGAACACTGAAGCTTTCTTT.

A remark on this clonotype: With a much larger clone just one base away, this may be a read error. The V and J genes are TRBV3-1 and TRBJ2-5, with D uncertain. The germline V gene encodes CDR1 LGHDT and CDR2 YNNKEL (reference sequence). This CDR3 is built from 11 residues. Trimming left V 6 bases short and J 1 base short, with 3 bases between. The CDR3 sequence: CASRLQETQYF. In DNA form, the CDR3 reads TGTGCCAGCAGACTCCAAGAGACCCAGTACTTC.

The chain is built from TRBV29-1 and TRBJ1-2; D is unclear. Trimming took 6 bases from V and 1 from J, leaving 6 bases between them. This CDR3 contains 11 residues. Germline V lookup: CDR1 SQVTM, CDR2 ANQGSEA. In nucleotides, the CDR3 is TGCAGCGTAACAGATAACTATGGCTACACCTTC. Amino acid sequence: CSVTDNYGYTF. Supplemented by reference TRBV29-1 and TRBJ1-2, the full variable domain reads SAVISQKPSRDICQRGTSLTIQCQVDSQVTMMFWYRQQPGQSLTLIATANQGSEATYESGFVIDKFPISRPNLTFSTLTVSNMSPEDSSIYLCSVTDNYGYTFGSGTRLTVV.

The rearrangement uses TRBV4-1 and TRBJ1-2; 7 bases align to TRBD1. CDR3 length: 15 residues. V dropped 4 bases and J dropped 4; count of bases not matched to a gene: 9. The germline V gene has CDR1 MGHRA and CDR2 YSYEKL. CDR3 sequence (DNA): TGCGCCAGCAGCCTGAAAGACCAGGGGGGCTATGGCTACACCTTC. It is translated as CASSLKDQGGYGYTF.

This clonotype was counted once. The gene calls are TRBV4-2 and TRBJ2-1; TRBD1 matches at 7 bases. The ends lost 4 bases at V and 2 bases at J; junction bases unmatched: 8. CDR1 and CDR2 from the germline V gene are LGHNA and YNFKEQ. There are 16 residues in the CDR3. CDR3 nucleotide sequence: TGTGCCAGCAGCCCCCCGGGACAGCTAACCTACAATGAGCAGTTCTTC. Its protein is CASSPPGQLTYNEQFF.

This chain connects TRBV19 to TRBJ2-4; D possibly corresponds to TRBD1 (7 bases). Trimming removed 4 bases from V and 1 base from J, with 20 bases in between. This CDR3 is 18 amino acids long. Germline V gene sequence: CDR1 LNHDA, CDR2 SQIVND (reference sequence). The CDR3 loop reads CASSTLRRGQLAKNIQYF. CDR3 DNA sequence: TGTGCCAGTAGTACCCTCCGGAGGGGGCAGTTGGCCAAAAACATTCAGTACTTC.

This sequence joins TRBV6-5 and TRBJ2-7; 10 positions match TRBD1. The trim removed 7 bases at V and 3 bases at J, leaving 6 bases unmatched. The germline V gene has CDR1 MNHEY and CDR2 SVGAGI. This CDR3 has 14 residues. This CDR3 is CASKNGQGVYEQYF. Written as DNA, the CDR3 is TGTGCCAGCAAGAACGGACAGGGGGTCTACGAGCAGTACTTC.